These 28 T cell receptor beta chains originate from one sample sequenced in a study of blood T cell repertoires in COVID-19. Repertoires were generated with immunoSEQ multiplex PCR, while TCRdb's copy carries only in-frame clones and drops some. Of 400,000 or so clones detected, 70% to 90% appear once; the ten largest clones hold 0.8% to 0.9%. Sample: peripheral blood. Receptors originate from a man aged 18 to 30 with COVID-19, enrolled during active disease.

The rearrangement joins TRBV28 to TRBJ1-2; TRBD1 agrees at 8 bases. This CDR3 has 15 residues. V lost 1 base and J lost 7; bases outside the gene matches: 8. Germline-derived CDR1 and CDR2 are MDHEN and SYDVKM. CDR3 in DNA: TGTGCCAGCAGTTTATTGACAGGGGCAATGAGTGGCTACACCTTC. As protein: CASSLLTGAMSGYTF.

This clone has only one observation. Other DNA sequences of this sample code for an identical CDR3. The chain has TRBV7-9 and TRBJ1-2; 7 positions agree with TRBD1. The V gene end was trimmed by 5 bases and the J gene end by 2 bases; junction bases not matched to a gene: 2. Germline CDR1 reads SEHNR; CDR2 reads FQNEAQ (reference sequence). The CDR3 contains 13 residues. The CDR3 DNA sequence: TGTGCCAGCAGCCCGACAGGGAACTATGGCTACACCTTC. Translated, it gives CASSPTGNYGYTF. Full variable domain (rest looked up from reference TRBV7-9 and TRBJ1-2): DTGVSQNPRHKITKRGQNVTFRCDPISEHNRLYWYRQTLGQGPEFLTYFQNEAQLEKSRLLSDRFSAERPKGSFSTLEIQRTEQGDSAMYLCASSPTGNYGYTFGSGTRLTVV.

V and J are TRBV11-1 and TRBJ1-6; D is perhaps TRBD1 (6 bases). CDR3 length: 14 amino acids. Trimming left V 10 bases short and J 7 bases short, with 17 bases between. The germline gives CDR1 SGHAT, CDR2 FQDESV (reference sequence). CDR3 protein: CATKQGPPNSPLHF. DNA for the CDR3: TGTGCCACCAAACAGGGTCCTCCGAATTCACCCCTCCACTTT.

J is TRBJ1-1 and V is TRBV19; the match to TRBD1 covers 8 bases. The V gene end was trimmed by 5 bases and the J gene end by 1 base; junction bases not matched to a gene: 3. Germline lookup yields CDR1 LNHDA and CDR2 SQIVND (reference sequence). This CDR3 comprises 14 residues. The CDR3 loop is CASSPGTGNTEAFF. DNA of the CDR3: TGTGCCAGTAGTCCGGGGACAGGGAACACTGAAGCTTTCTTT.

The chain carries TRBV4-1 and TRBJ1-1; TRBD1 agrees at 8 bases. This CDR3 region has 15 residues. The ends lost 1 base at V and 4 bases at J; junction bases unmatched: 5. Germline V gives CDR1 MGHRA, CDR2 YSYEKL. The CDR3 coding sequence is TGCGCCAGCAGCCAAGGCCGACAGGGGATCACTGAAGCTTTCTTT. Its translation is CASSQGRQGITEAFF.

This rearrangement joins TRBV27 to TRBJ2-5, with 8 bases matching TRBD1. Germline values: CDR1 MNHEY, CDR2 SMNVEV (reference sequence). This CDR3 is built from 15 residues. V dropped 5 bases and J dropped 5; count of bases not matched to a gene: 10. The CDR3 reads CASSPRDRNWETQYF. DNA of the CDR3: TGTGCCAGCAGTCCCCGGGACAGGAACTGGGAGACCCAGTACTTC.

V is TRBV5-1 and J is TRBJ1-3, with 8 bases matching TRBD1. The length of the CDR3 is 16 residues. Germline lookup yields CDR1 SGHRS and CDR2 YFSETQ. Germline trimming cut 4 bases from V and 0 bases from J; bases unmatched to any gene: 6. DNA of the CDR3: TGCGCCAGCAGCGTCGACAGGGGACACTCTGGAAACACCATATATTTT. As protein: CASSVDRGHSGNTIYF.

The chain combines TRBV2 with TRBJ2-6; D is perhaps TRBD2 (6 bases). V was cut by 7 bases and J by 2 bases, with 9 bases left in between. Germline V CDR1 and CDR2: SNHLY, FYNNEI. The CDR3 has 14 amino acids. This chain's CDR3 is CASTWEAGANVLTF. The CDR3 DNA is TGTGCCAGCACCTGGGAGGCTGGGGCCAACGTCCTGACTTTC.

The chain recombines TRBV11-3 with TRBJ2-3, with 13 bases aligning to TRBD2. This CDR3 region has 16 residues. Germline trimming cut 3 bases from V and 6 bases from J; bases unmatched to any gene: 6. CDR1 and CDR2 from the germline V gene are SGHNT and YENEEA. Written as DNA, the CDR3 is TGTGCCAGCAGCTTCCGGACTAGCGGGAGATTGGATACGCAGTATTTT. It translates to CASSFRTSGRLDTQYF.

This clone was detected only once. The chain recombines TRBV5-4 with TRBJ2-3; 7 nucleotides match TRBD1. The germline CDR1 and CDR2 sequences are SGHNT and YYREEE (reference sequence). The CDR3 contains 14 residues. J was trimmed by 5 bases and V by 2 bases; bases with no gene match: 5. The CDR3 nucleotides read TGTGCCAGCAGCTTCAGACAGGGCGTAGATACGCAGTATTTT. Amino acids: CASSFRQGVDTQYF.

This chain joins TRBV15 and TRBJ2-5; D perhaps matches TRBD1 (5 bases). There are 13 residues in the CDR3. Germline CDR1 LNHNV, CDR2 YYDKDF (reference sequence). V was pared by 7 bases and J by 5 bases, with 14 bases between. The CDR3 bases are TGTGCCACCATATACGTGGGGCGGGAGACCCAGTACTTC. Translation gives CATIYVGRETQYF.

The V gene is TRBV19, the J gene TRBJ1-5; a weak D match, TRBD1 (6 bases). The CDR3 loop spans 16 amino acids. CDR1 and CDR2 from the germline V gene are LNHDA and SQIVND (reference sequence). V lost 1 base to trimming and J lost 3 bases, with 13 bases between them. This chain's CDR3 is CASSIGWGPDNQPQHF. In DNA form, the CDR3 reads TGTGCCAGTAGTATAGGGTGGGGGCCGGACAATCAGCCCCAGCATTTT.

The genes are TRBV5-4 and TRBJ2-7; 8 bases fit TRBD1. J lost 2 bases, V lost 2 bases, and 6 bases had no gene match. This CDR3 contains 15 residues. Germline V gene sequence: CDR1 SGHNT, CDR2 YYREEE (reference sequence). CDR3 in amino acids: CASSLKGQETYEQYF. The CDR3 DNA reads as TGTGCCAGCAGCTTAAAGGGACAGGAGACCTACGAGCAGTACTTC. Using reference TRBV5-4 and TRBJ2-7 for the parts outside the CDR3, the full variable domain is ETGVTQSPTHLIKTRGQQVTLRCSSQSGHNTVSWYQQALGQGPQFIFQYYREEENGRGNFPPRFSGLQFPNYSSELNVNALELDDSALYLCASSLKGQETYEQYFGPGTRLTVT.

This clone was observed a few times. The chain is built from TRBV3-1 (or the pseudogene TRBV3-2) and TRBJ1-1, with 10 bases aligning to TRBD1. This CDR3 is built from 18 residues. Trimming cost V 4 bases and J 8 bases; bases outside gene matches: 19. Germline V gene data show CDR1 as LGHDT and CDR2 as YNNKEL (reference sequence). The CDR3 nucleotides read TGTGCCAGCAGCCGACAGGGGGCTGGAGTTGGTGTGTCAGCCGAAGCTTTCTTT. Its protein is CASSRQGAGVGVSAEAFF.

The CDR3 sequence: CASNFHYRRDTGELFF. DNA of the CDR3: TGTGCCAGCAACTTCCACTACCGCCGGGACACCGGGGAGCTGTTTTTT. The chain carries TRBV7-8 and TRBJ2-2; D not certain. V lost 7 bases to trimming and J lost 3 bases, with 18 bases between them. Per the germline V gene, CDR1 is SGHVS and CDR2 is FQNEAQ. The CDR3 length is 16 residues.

CDR3 nucleotides: TGCAGTGCTAGTTATGTGGCAGGGGGAAAGGGCTACACCTTC. Its translation: CSASYVAGGKGYTF. The J gene is TRBJ1-2, the V gene TRBV20-1, with 7 nucleotides matching TRBD1. This CDR3 region has 14 residues. Per the germline V gene, CDR1 is DFQATT and CDR2 is SNEGSKA (reference sequence). V gave up 3 bases and J gave up 8 bases; unmatched junction bases: 12.

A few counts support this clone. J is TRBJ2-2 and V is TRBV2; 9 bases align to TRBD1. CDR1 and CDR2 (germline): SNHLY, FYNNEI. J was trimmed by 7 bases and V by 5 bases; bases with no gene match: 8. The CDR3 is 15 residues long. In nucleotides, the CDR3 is TGTGCCAGCAGTTCCCGGGACAGGGAAGTCGGGGAGCTGTTTTTT. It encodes CASSSRDREVGELFF.

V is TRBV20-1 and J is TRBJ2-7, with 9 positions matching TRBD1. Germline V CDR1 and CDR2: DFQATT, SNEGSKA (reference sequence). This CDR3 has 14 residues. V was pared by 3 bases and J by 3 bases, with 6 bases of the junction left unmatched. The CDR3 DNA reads TGCAGTGCTAGTGGGACAGGGAGGGACTACGAGCAGTACTTC. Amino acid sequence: CSASGTGRDYEQYF.

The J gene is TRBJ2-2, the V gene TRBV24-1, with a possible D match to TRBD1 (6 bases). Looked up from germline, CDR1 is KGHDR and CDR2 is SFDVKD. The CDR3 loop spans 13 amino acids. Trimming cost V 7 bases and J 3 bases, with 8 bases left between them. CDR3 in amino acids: CATRDRHTGELFF. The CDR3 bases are TGTGCCACCAGGGACAGACACACCGGGGAGCTGTTTTTT.

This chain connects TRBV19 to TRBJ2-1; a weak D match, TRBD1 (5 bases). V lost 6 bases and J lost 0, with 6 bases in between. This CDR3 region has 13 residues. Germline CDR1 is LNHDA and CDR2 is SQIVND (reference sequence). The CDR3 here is CASRTDSYNEQFF. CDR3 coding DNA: TGTGCCAGTAGGACAGACTCCTACAATGAGCAGTTCTTC.

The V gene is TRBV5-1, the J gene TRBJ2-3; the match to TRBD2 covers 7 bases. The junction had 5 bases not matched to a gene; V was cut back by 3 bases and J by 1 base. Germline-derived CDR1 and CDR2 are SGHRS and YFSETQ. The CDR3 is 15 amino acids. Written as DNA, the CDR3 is TGCGCCAGCAGCTCAATAACTAGCGGCACAGATACGCAGTATTTT. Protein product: CASSSITSGTDTQYF.

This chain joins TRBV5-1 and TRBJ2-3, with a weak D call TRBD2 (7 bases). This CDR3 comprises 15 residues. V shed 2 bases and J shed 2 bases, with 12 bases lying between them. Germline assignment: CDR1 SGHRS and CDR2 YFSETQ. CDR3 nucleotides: TGCGCCAGCAGCTTTGGCGGGGGCATCACAGATACGCAGTATTTT. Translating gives CASSFGGGITDTQYF.

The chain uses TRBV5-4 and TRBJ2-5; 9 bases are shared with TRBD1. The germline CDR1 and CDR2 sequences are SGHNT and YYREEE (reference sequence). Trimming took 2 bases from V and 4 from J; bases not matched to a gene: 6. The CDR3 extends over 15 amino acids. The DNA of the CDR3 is TGTGCCAGCAGCTTTAGGACAGGGGTTCGAGAGACCCAGTACTTC. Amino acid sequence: CASSFRTGVRETQYF.

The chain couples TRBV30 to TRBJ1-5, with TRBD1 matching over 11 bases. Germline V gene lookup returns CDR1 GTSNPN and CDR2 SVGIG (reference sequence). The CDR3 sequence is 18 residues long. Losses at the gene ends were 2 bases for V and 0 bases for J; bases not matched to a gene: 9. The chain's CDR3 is CAWSFGQGAIVSNQPQHF. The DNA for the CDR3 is TGTGCCTGGAGTTTCGGACAGGGGGCCATTGTTAGCAATCAGCCCCAGCATTTT. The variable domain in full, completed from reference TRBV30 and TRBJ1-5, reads SQTIHQWPATLVQPVGSPLSLECTVEGTSNPNLYWYRQAAGRGLQLLFYSVGIGQISSEVPQNLSASRPQDRQFILSSKKLLLSDSGFYLCAWSFGQGAIVSNQPQHFGDGTRLSIL.

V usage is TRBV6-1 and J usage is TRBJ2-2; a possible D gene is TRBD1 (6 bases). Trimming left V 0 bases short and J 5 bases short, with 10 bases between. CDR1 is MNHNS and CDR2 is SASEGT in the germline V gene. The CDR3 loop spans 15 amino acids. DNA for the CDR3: TGTGCCAGCAGTGAAGCATCCAGGGGAACCGGGGAGCTGTTTTTT. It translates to CASSEASRGTGELFF.

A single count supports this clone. The CDR3, as DNA: TGTGCCAGCAGCGAGACAGGGAATAATTCACCCCTCCACTTT. Residues: CASSETGNNSPLHF. The chain couples TRBV13 to TRBJ1-6, with 7 bases fitting TRBD1. The junction had 3 bases not matched to a gene; V was cut back by 5 bases and J by 5 bases. The CDR3 has 14 residues. Germline CDR1 is PRHDT and CDR2 is FYEKMQ (reference sequence).

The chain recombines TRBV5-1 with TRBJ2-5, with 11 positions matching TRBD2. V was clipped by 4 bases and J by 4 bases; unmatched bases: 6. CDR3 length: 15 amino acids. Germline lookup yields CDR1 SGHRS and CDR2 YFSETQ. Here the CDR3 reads CASSPLAGVSETQYF. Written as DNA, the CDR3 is TGCGCCAGCAGCCCACTAGCGGGAGTATCAGAGACCCAGTACTTC.

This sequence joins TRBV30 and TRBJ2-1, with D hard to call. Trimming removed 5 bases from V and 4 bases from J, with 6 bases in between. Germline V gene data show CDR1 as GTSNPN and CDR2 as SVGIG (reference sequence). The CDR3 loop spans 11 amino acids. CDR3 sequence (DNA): TGTGCCTGGGGCTCTTACAATGAGCAGTTCTTC. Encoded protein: CAWGSYNEQFF.